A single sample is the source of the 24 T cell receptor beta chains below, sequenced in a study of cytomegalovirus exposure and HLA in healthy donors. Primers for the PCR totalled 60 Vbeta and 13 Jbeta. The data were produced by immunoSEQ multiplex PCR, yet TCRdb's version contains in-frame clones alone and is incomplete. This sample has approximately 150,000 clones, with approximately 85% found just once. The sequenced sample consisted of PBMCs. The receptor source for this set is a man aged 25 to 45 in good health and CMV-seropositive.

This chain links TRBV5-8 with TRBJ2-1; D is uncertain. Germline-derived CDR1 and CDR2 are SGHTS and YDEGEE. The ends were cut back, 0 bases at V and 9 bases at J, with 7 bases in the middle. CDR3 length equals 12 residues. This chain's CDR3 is CASSLGIVEQFF. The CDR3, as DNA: TGTGCCAGCAGCTTGGGTATCGTTGAGCAGTTCTTC.

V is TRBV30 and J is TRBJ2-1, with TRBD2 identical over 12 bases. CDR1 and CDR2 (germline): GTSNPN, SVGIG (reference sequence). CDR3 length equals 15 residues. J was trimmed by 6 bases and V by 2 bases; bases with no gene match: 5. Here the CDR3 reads CAWSPSGRARNEQFF. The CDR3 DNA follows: TGTGCCTGGAGTCCTAGCGGGAGGGCCCGCAATGAGCAGTTCTTC.

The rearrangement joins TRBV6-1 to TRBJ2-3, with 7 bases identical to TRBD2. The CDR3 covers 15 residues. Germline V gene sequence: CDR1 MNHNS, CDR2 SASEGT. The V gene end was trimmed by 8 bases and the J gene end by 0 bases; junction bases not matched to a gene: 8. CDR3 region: CASLYGGYSTDTQYF. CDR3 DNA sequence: TGTGCCAGCCTTTACGGGGGGTACAGCACAGATACGCAGTATTTT.

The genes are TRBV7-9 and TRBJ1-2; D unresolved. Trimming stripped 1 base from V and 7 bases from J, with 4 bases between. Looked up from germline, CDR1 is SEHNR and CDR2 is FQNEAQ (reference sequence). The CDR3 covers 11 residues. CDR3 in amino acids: CASSLGLGYTF. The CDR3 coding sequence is TGTGCCAGCAGCTTAGGTCTTGGCTACACCTTC.

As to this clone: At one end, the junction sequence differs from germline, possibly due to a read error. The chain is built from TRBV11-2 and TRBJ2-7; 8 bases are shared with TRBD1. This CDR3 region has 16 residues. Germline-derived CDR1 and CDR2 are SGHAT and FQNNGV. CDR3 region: CASSFSTTGDPYKQYF. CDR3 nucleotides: TGTGCCAGCAGCTTCTCGACGACAGGGGATCCCTACAAGCAGTACTTC.

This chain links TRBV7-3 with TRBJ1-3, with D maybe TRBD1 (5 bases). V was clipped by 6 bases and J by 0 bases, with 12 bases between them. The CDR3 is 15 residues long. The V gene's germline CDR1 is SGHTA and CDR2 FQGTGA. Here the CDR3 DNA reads TGTGCCAGCAGTCAAACAGGCGGCTCTGGAAACACCATATATTTT. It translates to CASSQTGGSGNTIYF.

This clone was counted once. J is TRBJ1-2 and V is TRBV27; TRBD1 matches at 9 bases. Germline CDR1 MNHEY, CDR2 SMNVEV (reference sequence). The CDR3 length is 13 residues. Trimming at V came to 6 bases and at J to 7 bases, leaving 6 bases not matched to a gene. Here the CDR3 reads CASSRQGEGGYTF. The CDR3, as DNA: TGTGCCAGCAGCCGACAGGGGGAAGGTGGCTACACCTTC.

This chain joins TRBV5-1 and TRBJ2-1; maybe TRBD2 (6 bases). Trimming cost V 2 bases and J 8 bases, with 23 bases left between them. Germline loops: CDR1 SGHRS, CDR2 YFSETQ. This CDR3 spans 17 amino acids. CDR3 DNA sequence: TGCGCCAGCAGCTTATTACCGGGTTTGCGGGAAAGCGATGAGCAGTTCTTC. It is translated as CASSLLPGLRESDEQFF.

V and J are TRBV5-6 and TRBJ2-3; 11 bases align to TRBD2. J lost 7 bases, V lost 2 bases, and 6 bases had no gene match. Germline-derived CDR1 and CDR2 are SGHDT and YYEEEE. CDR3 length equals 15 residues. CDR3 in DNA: TGTGCCAGCAGCTTTTTAGCGGGAGGGCCGAATACGCAGTATTTT. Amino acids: CASSFLAGGPNTQYF.

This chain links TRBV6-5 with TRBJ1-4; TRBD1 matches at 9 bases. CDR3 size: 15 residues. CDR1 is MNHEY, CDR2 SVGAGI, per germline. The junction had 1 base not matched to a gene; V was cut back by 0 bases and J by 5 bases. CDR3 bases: TGTGCCAGCAGTTACTCGGGGACAGGGAATGAAAAACTGTTTTTT. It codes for CASSYSGTGNEKLFF.

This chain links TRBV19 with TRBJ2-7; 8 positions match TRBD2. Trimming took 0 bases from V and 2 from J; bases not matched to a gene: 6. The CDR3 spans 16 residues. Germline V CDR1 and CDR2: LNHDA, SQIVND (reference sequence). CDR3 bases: TGTGCCAGTAGTATAGAGGCTAGCGGGCCGGCCTACGAGCAGTACTTC. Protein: CASSIEASGPAYEQYF.

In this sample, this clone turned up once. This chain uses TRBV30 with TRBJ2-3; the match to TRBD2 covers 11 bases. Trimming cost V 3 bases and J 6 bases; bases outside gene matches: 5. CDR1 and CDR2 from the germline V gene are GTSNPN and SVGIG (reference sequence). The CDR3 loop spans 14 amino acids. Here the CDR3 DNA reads TGTGCCTGGAGCGGGACTAGCGGCGCCGATACGCAGTATTTT. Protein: CAWSGTSGADTQYF.

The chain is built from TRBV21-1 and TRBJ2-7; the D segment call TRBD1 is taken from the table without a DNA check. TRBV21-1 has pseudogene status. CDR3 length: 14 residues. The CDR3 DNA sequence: TGTGCCAGCAGGGTCCGGGACAGGGGGCCGGAGCAGTACGTC. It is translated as CASRVRDRGPEQYV.

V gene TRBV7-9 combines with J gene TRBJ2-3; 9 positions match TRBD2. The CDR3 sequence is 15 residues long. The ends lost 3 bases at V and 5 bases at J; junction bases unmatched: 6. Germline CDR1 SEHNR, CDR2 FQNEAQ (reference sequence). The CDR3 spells CASSLTSGALDTQYF. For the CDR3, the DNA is TGTGCCAGCAGCTTGACTAGCGGAGCCCTAGATACGCAGTATTTT. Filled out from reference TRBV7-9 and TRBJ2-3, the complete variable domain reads DTGVSQNPRHKITKRGQNVTFRCDPISEHNRLYWYRQTLGQGPEFLTYFQNEAQLEKSRLLSDRFSAERPKGSFSTLEIQRTEQGDSAMYLCASSLTSGALDTQYFGPGTRLTVL.

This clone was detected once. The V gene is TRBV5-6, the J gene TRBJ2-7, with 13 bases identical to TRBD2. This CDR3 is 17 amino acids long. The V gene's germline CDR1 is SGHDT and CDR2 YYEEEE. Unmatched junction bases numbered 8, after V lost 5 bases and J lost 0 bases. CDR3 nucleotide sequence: TGTGCCAGCAGACTGGGGACTAGCGGGATTAGCTCCTACGAGCAGTACTTC. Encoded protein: CASRLGTSGISSYEQYF.

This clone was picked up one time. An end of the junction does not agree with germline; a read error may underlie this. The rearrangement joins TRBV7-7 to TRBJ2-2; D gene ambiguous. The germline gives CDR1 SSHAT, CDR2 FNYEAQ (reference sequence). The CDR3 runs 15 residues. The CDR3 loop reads CASSLDEMNTGELFF. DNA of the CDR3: TGTGCTAGCAGCTTAGACGAGATGAACACCGGGGAGCTGTTTTTT.

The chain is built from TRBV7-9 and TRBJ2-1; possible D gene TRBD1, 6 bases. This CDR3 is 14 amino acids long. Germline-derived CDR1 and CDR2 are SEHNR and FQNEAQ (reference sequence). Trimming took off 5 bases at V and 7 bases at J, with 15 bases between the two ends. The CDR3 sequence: CASSPVWGPNEQFF. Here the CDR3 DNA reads TGTGCCAGCAGCCCAGTGTGGGGGCCGAATGAGCAGTTCTTC.

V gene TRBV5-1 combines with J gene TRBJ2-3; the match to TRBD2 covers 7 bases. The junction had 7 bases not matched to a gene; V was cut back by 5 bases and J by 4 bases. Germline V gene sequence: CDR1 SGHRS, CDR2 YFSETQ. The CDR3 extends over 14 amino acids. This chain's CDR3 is CASSGGSAPDTQYF. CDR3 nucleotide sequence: TGCGCCAGCAGTGGCGGGAGTGCCCCAGATACGCAGTATTTT.

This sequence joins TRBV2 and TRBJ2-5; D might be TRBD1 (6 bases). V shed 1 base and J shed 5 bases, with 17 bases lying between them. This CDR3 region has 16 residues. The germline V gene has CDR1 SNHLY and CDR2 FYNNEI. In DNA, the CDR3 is TGTGCCAGCAGTGAAGGTGTGTCCGGAGGACAGGAGACCCAGTACTTC. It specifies CASSEGVSGGQETQYF.

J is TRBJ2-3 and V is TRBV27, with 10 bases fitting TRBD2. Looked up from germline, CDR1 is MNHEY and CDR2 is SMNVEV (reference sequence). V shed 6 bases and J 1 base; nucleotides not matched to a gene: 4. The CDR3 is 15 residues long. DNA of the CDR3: TGTGCCAGCAGGTACGGGACTAGCGGCACAGATACGCAGTATTTT. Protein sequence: CASRYGTSGTDTQYF.

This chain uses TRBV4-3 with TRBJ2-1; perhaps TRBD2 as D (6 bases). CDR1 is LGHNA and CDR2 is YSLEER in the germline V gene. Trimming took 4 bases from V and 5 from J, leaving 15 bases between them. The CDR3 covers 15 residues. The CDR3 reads CASSPRNGRDNEQFF. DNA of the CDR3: TGCGCCAGCAGCCCGCGTAACGGGAGAGACAATGAGCAGTTCTTC.

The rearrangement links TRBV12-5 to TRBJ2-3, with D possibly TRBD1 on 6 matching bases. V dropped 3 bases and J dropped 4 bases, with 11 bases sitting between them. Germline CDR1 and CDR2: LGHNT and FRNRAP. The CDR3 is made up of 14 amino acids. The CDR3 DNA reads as TGTGCTAGTGGTTTTGGACAGTCTTCAGATACGCAGTATTTT. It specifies CASGFGQSSDTQYF.

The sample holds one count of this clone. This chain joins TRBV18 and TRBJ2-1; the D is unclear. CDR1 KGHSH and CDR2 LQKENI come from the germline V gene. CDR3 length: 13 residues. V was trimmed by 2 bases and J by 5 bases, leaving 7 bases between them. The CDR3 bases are TGTGCCAGCTCACCAGGCCCAAACAATGAGCAGTTCTTC. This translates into CASSPGPNNEQFF.

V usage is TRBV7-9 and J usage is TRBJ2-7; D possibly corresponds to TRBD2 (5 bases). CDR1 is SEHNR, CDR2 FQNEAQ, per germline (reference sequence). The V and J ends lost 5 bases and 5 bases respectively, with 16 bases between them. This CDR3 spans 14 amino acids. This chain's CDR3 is CASSREGLADEQYF. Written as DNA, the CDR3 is TGTGCCAGCAGCCGAGAAGGACTTGCGGACGAGCAGTACTTC.